This TCR beta chain was captured by sequencing in a study of T cells in Graves' hyperthyroidism and ophthalmopathy. Template material for amplifying TCR beta CDR3 regions consisted of RNA transcripts. Carried out on the TCR CDR3, a first-round RT-PCR used the HTBI primer set. TCRdb ran MiXCR on the multiplex PCR reads and lists one entry per CDR3 protein. The sample yields more than 350,000 distinct CDR3 sequences, under 15% seen once. Only a few counts were recorded for this clonotype. Trimming removed 0 bases from V and 2 bases from J, with 8 bases in between. Germline assignment: CDR1 SGHRS and CDR2 YFSETQ. The CDR3 loop spans 14 amino acids.

Sequencing was carried out using blood. The chain employs TRBV5-1 and TRBJ1-1; D unclear. This clonotype originated in a woman aged 25 to 39 with Graves' hyperthyroidism. CDR3 amino acids: CASSLEAPNTEAFF. CDR3 coding DNA: TGCGCCAGCAGCTTGGAGGCACCCAACACTGAAGCTTTCTTT.